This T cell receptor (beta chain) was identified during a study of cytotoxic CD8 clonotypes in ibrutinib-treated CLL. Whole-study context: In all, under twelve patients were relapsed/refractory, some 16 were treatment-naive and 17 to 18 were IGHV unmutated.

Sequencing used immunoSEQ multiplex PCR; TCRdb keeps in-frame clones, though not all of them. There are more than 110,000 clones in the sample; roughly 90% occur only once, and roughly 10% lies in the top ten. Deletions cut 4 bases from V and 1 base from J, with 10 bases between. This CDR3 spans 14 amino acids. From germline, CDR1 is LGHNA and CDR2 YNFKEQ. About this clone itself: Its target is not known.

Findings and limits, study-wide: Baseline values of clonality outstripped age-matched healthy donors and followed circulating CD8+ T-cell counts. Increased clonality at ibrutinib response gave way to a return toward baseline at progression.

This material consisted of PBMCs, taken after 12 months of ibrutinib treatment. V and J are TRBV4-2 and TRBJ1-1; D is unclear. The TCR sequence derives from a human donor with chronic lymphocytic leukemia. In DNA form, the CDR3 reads TGTGCCAGCAGCCTCCAGAGTAAGAACACTGAAGCTTTCTTT. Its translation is CASSLQSKNTEAFF.